This T cell receptor (beta chain) derives from a study of shared clonotypes between healthy human individuals. Generated by immunoSEQ multiplex PCR, the TCRdb table keeps only in-frame clones and is missing some. Of about 2.1 million clones detected, around 93% appear once; the ten largest clones hold under 2%. It was CD45RO-negative cells, positively selected for CCR7, that made up naive CD8 cells, with terminally differentiated effector memory CD45RA+ cells excluded. The receptor was isolated from a man younger than 35 in good health. Some clones in this sample may be carry-over from other donors' samples. Sequenced input: naive CD8+ T cells from PBMCs.

DNA of the CDR3: TGTGCCAGCAGCTTAGGCGGGGACACCGGGGAGCTGTTTTTT. Translating it yields CASSLGGDTGELFF. This chain links TRBV7-9 with TRBJ2-2; perhaps TRBD2 as D (6 bases). Germline assignment: CDR1 SEHNR and CDR2 FQNEAQ (reference sequence). The CDR3 totals 14 residues. V lost 1 base to trimming and J lost 3 bases, with 6 bases between them.